What follows are 17 T cell receptor beta chains derived from one specimen sequenced in a study of T cell responses to AZD1222 COVID-19 vaccine. TCRdb's copy holds only in-frame clones and misses some; the assay was immunoSEQ multiplex PCR. The profile covers about 140,000 clones, with more than 80% appearing a single time and roughly 1.7% taken by the ten largest. Sequenced material: peripheral blood, taken on day 0 of AZD1222 vaccination. The receptor set was obtained from an adult in good health.

The chain couples TRBV5-8 to TRBJ1-5; 9 bases align to TRBD1. CDR3 length equals 16 residues. Per germline, CDR1 SGHTS and CDR2 YDEGEE. Trimming at V came to 0 bases and at J to 4 bases, leaving 5 bases not matched to a gene. CDR3: CASSLGDRVSNQPQHF. Written as DNA, the CDR3 is TGTGCCAGCAGCTTGGGGGACAGGGTATCAAATCAGCCCCAGCATTTT.

The V and J genes are TRBV5-5 and TRBJ1-5, with D perhaps matching TRBD1 (5 bases). Between the trimmed V and J ends, which lost 2 bases and 2 bases, there was a span of 11 bases. The CDR3 loop spans 15 amino acids. The V gene's germline CDR1 is SGHKS and CDR2 YYEKEE (reference sequence). The CDR3 spells CASSFRRDGNQPQHF. CDR3 nucleotide sequence: TGTGCCAGCAGCTTTCGCAGGGACGGCAATCAGCCCCAGCATTTT.

J is TRBJ1-2 and V is TRBV5-6, with D possibly TRBD1 on 6 matching bases. Germline V CDR1 and CDR2: SGHDT, YYEEEE. This CDR3 spans 13 amino acids. The V end was cut by 4 bases, the J end by 4 bases, with 11 bases between. CDR3 DNA sequence: TGTGCCAGCAGCCTTGCGGACAGCTATGGCTACACCTTC. It specifies CASSLADSYGYTF.

The V call is TRBV5-4, the J call TRBJ1-1, with TRBD1 identical over 7 bases. J was trimmed by 4 bases and V by 2 bases; bases with no gene match: 8. CDR1 and CDR2 (germline): SGHNT, YYREEE (reference sequence). This CDR3 region has 15 residues. CDR3 sequence reads: CASSLKGAWGTEAFF. As DNA, the CDR3 is TGTGCCAGCAGCTTAAAGGGGGCCTGGGGCACTGAAGCTTTCTTT.

The chain uses TRBV10-2 and TRBJ2-4; the match to TRBD1 covers 8 bases. Germline V gives CDR1 WSHSY, CDR2 SAAADI. CDR3 length: 15 residues. V lost 6 bases, J lost 6 bases, and 10 bases stayed unmatched. The CDR3 bases are TGCGCCAGCAGAGACCGCAGGGGGCCCTCAAACATTCAGTACTTC. Translation gives CASRDRRGPSNIQYF.

The J gene is TRBJ1-1, the V gene TRBV27, with a possible D match to TRBD1 (5 bases). Trimming took 3 bases from V and 1 from J, leaving 9 bases between them. CDR1 is MNHEY and CDR2 is SMNVEV in the germline V gene (reference sequence). This CDR3 spans 14 amino acids. The CDR3 reads CASSFWGKNTEAFF. The CDR3 region has the DNA TGTGCCAGCAGTTTTTGGGGGAAGAACACTGAAGCTTTCTTT.

This sequence joins TRBV2 and TRBJ2-2; D is unclear. Germline CDR1 is SNHLY and CDR2 is FYNNEI. The CDR3 is 12 amino acids. Trimming left V 9 bases short and J 6 bases short, with 11 bases between. The CDR3 DNA is TGTGCCAGACAAGGAGATCCCGGGGAGCTGTTTTTT. This codes for CARQGDPGELFF.

The CDR3 DNA reads as TGTGCCTGGGCCGGGGGCTTTGGAAACACCATATATTTT. Amino acid sequence: CAWAGGFGNTIYF. This rearrangement joins TRBV30 to TRBJ1-3; a possible D gene is TRBD1 (6 bases). There are 13 residues in the CDR3. The germline V and J ends were trimmed by 5 bases and 3 bases, with 11 bases remaining between them. Germline CDR1 reads GTSNPN; CDR2 reads SVGIG (reference sequence).

A single count supports this clone. This chain links TRBV13 with TRBJ2-6; a possible D gene is TRBD2 (6 bases). V was trimmed by 5 bases and J by 1 base, leaving 21 bases between them. Germline V gives CDR1 PRHDT, CDR2 FYEKMQ (reference sequence). The length of the CDR3 is 19 residues. The CDR3 nucleotides read TGTGCCAGCAGCCCGAGGACCGGGAGCCACACGTCTGGGGCCAACGTCCTGACTTTC. Its translation is CASSPRTGSHTSGANVLTF.

This rearrangement joins TRBV9 to TRBJ1-2; D is ambiguous. Germline V gene sequence: CDR1 SGDLS, CDR2 YYNGEE. This CDR3 has 13 amino acids. The V and J ends lost 5 bases and 5 bases respectively, with 13 bases between them. CDR3 in amino acids: CASRKTSGYGYTF. DNA of the CDR3: TGTGCCAGCAGAAAGACGTCTGGGTATGGCTACACCTTC.

V usage is TRBV18 and J usage is TRBJ2-7; 11 bases are shared with TRBD2. V was pared by 8 bases and J by 5 bases, with 11 bases of the junction left unmatched. The CDR3 is 15 residues long. CDR1 is KGHSH and CDR2 is LQKENI in the germline V gene. The CDR3 loop reads CASLKTSGSRHEQYF. The DNA for the CDR3 is TGTGCCAGCCTCAAAACTAGCGGGAGCAGACACGAGCAGTACTTC.

This chain connects TRBV5-1 to TRBJ2-1; 8 nucleotides line up with TRBD1. The CDR3 length is 15 residues. With V trimmed by 4 bases and J by 3 bases, 6 bases remained unmatched. Germline CDR1 SGHRS, CDR2 YFSETQ. CDR3 loop: CASSTPGGNYNEQFF. The CDR3 DNA reads as TGCGCCAGCAGCACGCCAGGGGGCAACTACAATGAGCAGTTCTTC.

The chain has TRBV18 and TRBJ1-1; D unresolved. CDR3 size: 12 residues. Between the trimmed V and J ends, which lost 3 bases and 10 bases, there was a span of 12 bases. The V gene's germline CDR1 is KGHSH and CDR2 LQKENI. This CDR3 is CASSPDRAGAFF. CDR3 nucleotide sequence: TGTGCCAGCTCACCGGACCGGGCCGGAGCTTTCTTT.

The chain joins TRBV5-1 to TRBJ2-1, with D possibly matching TRBD2 (6 bases). CDR1 SGHRS and CDR2 YFSETQ come from the germline V gene. The CDR3 covers 16 residues. Trimming cost V 0 bases and J 1 base, with 11 bases left between them. The CDR3 sequence is CASSLDSGSSYNEQFF. Here the CDR3 DNA reads TGCGCCAGCAGCTTGGACTCCGGGAGTTCCTACAATGAGCAGTTCTTC.

The chain recombines TRBV5-5 with TRBJ2-7, with D unresolved. Trimming left V 1 base short and J 6 bases short, with 5 bases between. The CDR3 runs 11 residues. The germline V gene has CDR1 SGHKS and CDR2 YYEKEE (reference sequence). The CDR3 region is CASSLMGEQYF. CDR3 sequence (DNA): TGTGCCAGCAGCTTGATGGGCGAGCAGTACTTC.

The chain has TRBV30 and TRBJ1-1, with D possibly matching TRBD1 (6 bases). Trimming shortened V by 2 bases and J by 3 bases, and 10 bases separated the two germline ends. Germline V gives CDR1 GTSNPN, CDR2 SVGIG (reference sequence). This CDR3 has 13 amino acids. The CDR3 sequence: CAWSLQGYTEAFF. In DNA form, the CDR3 reads TGTGCCTGGAGTTTACAGGGCTACACTGAAGCTTTCTTT. Variable domain in full (rest from reference TRBV30 and TRBJ1-1): SQTIHQWPATLVQPVGSPLSLECTVEGTSNPNLYWYRQAAGRGLQLLFYSVGIGQISSEVPQNLSASRPQDRQFILSSKKLLLSDSGFYLCAWSLQGYTEAFFGQGTRLTVV.

V and J are TRBV19 and TRBJ1-5, with 8 bases matching TRBD1. CDR1 and CDR2 (germline): LNHDA, SQIVND (reference sequence). The ends lost 1 base at V and 9 bases at J; junction bases unmatched: 11. The CDR3 loop spans 16 amino acids. The DNA of the CDR3 is TGTGCCAGTAGTATAGCAGGGACAGGATTTTTGTCGCCCCAGCATTTT. Its protein is CASSIAGTGFLSPQHF.